The 31 T cell receptor beta chains presented below share a single source sample, sequenced in a study of T-cell memory formation after mild COVID-19. TCRdb independently ran MiXCR on the 5' RACE reads; one entry per CDR3 protein. The table shows 550,000 to 700,000 distinct CDR3 sequences, with approximately 18% occurring only once. The sequencing input was PBMCs or a T cell subset sorted from them (not recorded which). Receptor source: an adult woman who had mild COVID-19 (a few samples of this study predate the infection). Cell type and time point are not known.

This clonotype was observed a handful of times. V usage is TRBV7-3 and J usage is TRBJ2-3; D perhaps matches TRBD2 (5 bases). Germline assignment: CDR1 SGHTA and CDR2 FQGTGA. V was clipped by 1 base and J by 0 bases, with 11 bases between them. CDR3 length: 16 residues. The CDR3 DNA sequence: TGTGCCAGCAGCTTAAACCCGGGGTCTAGCACAGATACGCAGTATTTT. Its protein is CASSLNPGSSTDTQYF.

This clonotype was seen a few times. This chain uses TRBV4-3 with TRBJ2-5; D unclear. Germline assignment: CDR1 LGHNA and CDR2 YSLEER. This CDR3 comprises 15 residues. Between the trimmed V and J ends, which lost 2 bases and 2 bases, there was a span of 12 bases. DNA for the CDR3: TGCGCCAGCAGCCAATCGAGTCGGGTTCAAGAGACCCAGTACTTC. This codes for CASSQSSRVQETQYF.

This clonotype was observed a handful of times. This chain links TRBV20-1 with TRBJ1-1; D is unresolved. The CDR3 covers 16 residues. Germline V gene sequence: CDR1 DFQATT, CDR2 SNEGSKA (reference sequence). Deletions cut 1 base from V and 3 bases from J, with 18 bases between. CDR3 residues: CSARGNRLLWDTEAFF. DNA of the CDR3: TGCAGTGCTAGAGGGAACCGCCTCCTATGGGACACTGAAGCTTTCTTT.

The V call is TRBV2, the J call TRBJ2-3, with D unresolved. Germline CDR1 and CDR2: SNHLY and FYNNEI. The germline V and J ends were trimmed by 6 bases and 5 bases, with 18 bases remaining between them. The CDR3 has 15 amino acids. CDR3 DNA sequence: TGTGCCAGCAGGCCTTGGAAGTCTGAGGTAGATACGCAGTATTTT. Amino acid sequence: CASRPWKSEVDTQYF.

The rearrangement joins TRBV7-2 to TRBJ2-4; 7 bases map to TRBD2. Germline-derived CDR1 and CDR2 are SGHTA and FQGNSA. The CDR3 has 17 amino acids. V shed 1 base and J 0 bases; nucleotides not matched to a gene: 6. In DNA, the CDR3 is TGTGCCAGCAGCTTAGACGGGGCGGGGGTAGCCAAAAACATTCAGTACTTC. This translates into CASSLDGAGVAKNIQYF.

This clonotype was seen more than once but under ten times. V usage is TRBV7-3 and J usage is TRBJ2-1; D is ambiguous. Germline V gene sequence: CDR1 SGHTA, CDR2 FQGTGA. Trimming left V 0 bases short and J 1 base short, with 10 bases between. CDR3 length equals 16 residues. CDR3 protein: CASSLTRPESYNEQFF. Written as DNA, the CDR3 is TGTGCCAGCAGCTTAACTAGGCCGGAGTCCTACAATGAGCAGTTCTTC. Using reference TRBV7-3 and TRBJ2-1 for the parts outside the CDR3, the full variable domain is GAGVSQTPSNKVTEKGKYVELRCDPISGHTALYWYRQSLGQGPEFLIYFQGTGAADDSGLPNDRFFAVRPEGSVSTLKIQRTERGDSAVYLCASSLTRPESYNEQFFGPGTRLTVL.

This chain uses TRBV6-1 with TRBJ1-5; D unclear. V was cut by 4 bases and J by 3 bases, with 7 bases left in between. CDR3 size: 13 residues. Germline V gene lookup returns CDR1 MNHNS and CDR2 SASEGT. CDR3 sequence reads: CASSVLINQPQHF. In DNA, the CDR3 is TGTGCCAGCAGTGTCTTGATCAATCAGCCCCAGCATTTT.

This chain uses TRBV10-3 with TRBJ2-5, with TRBD2 identical over 7 bases. The CDR3 covers 15 residues. The V segment lost 0 bases and the J segment 1 base; nucleotides outside the gene matches: 2. From germline, CDR1 is ENHRY and CDR2 SYGVKD. This chain's CDR3 is CAISESGGGQETQYF. CDR3 coding DNA: TGTGCCATCAGTGAGTCGGGGGGGGGCCAAGAGACCCAGTACTTC.

V and J are TRBV21-1 and TRBJ2-3; TRBD2 is the table's D call, not checked against the DNA. TRBV21-1 represents a pseudogene. The CDR3 contains 18 residues. CDR3 nucleotide sequence: TGTGCCAGCAGCAAAACCCTCGCACGGGGAAGTAGCACAGATACGCAGTATTTT. Translation: CASSKTLARGSSTDTQYF.

There are a few counts of this clonotype. The chain has TRBV6-4 and TRBJ1-5; D is unclear. The CDR3 spans 15 residues. Germline V gene lookup returns CDR1 MRHNA and CDR2 SNTAGT. Trimming shortened V by 1 base and J by 2 bases, and 9 bases separated the two germline ends. The DNA for the CDR3 is TGTGCCAGCAGTGACTTGGTATTTTGCAATCAGCCCCAGCATTTT. Translated: CASSDLVFCNQPQHF.

This clonotype was seen more than once but under ten times. The V gene is TRBV2, the J gene TRBJ2-3; 9 bases agree with TRBD2. The CDR3 runs to 16 residues. Germline trimming cut 7 bases from V and 2 bases from J; bases unmatched to any gene: 10. Germline V CDR1 and CDR2: SNHLY, FYNNEI. The CDR3 bases are TGTGCCAGCATATCCGGGGCGGGAGGGACCACAGATACGCAGTATTTT. It translates to CASISGAGGTTDTQYF.

The V call is TRBV25-1, the J call TRBJ1-1; 9 nucleotides match TRBD1. The CDR3 contains 15 residues. The germline V gene encodes CDR1 MGHDK and CDR2 SYGVNS. The V gene end was trimmed by 7 bases and the J gene end by 3 bases; junction bases not matched to a gene: 9. The CDR3 loop is CASMRTGVGDTEAFF. CDR3 DNA: TGTGCCAGCATGAGGACAGGGGTAGGGGACACTGAAGCTTTCTTT. The complete variable domain, with remaining parts taken from reference TRBV25-1 and TRBJ1-1, reads EADIYQTPRYLVIGTGKKITLECSQTMGHDKMYWYQQDPGMELHLIHYSYGVNSTEKGDLSSESTVSRIRTEHFPLTLESARPSHTSQYLCASMRTGVGDTEAFFGQGTRLTVV.

This clonotype was recorded many times. At one end, the junction sequence differs from germline, possibly due to a read error. J is TRBJ2-7 and V is TRBV5-1; D may be TRBD2 (7 bases). Germline CDR1 reads SGHRS; CDR2 reads YFSETQ. This CDR3 has 15 amino acids. CDR3 coding DNA: TGTGCCAGCAGCTTGGGGGGGCTTAGCTCCTACGAGCAGTACTTC. Amino acids: CASSLGGLSSYEQYF. Full variable domain (rest looked up from reference TRBV5-1 and TRBJ2-7): KAGVTQTPRYLIKTRGQQVTLSCSPISGHRSVSWYQQTPGQGLQFLFEYFSETQRNKGNFPGRFSGRQFSNSRSEMNVSTLELGDSALYLCASSLGGLSSYEQYFGPGTRLTVT.

In its sample, this clonotype was seen a few times. V usage is TRBV5-1 and J usage is TRBJ2-2; D not resolved. The V gene's germline CDR1 is SGHRS and CDR2 YFSETQ. This CDR3 spans 15 amino acids. Trimming pared 0 bases from V and 1 base from J, leaving 7 bases between. The CDR3 is CASSLAAVNTGELFF. CDR3 DNA sequence: TGCGCCAGCAGCTTGGCGGCAGTGAACACCGGGGAGCTGTTTTTT.

The J gene is TRBJ2-1, the V gene TRBV24-1; 9 nucleotides align to TRBD2. From germline, CDR1 is KGHDR and CDR2 SFDVKD. The V and J ends lost 1 base and 2 bases, in that order; junction bases with no gene match: 2. The CDR3 has 16 amino acids. The CDR3 here is CATSDFGGGAYNEQFF. As DNA, the CDR3 is TGTGCCACCAGTGATTTTGGCGGGGGGGCCTACAATGAGCAGTTCTTC.

The chain has TRBV5-1 and TRBJ2-3, with D unclear. This CDR3 region has 13 residues. CDR1 is SGHRS and CDR2 is YFSETQ in the germline V gene. The V and J ends lost 4 bases and 8 bases respectively, with 14 bases between them. For the CDR3, the DNA is TGCGCCAGCAGCACGGACGGTATGAGTACGCAGTATTTT. Translating it yields CASSTDGMSTQYF. Based on the CDR3 plus reference TRBV5-1 and TRBJ2-3, the full variable domain is KAGVTQTPRYLIKTRGQQVTLSCSPISGHRSVSWYQQTPGQGLQFLFEYFSETQRNKGNFPGRFSGRQFSNSRSEMNVSTLELGDSALYLCASSTDGMSTQYFGPGTRLTVL.

The chain joins TRBV7-9 to TRBJ2-2; D possibly corresponds to TRBD1 (6 bases). Trimming left V 4 bases short and J 8 bases short, with 20 bases between. In germline, CDR1 is SEHNR, CDR2 FQNEAQ (reference sequence). This CDR3 region has 16 residues. This CDR3 reads CASSSQNLGQRGELFF. CDR3 nucleotides: TGTGCCAGCAGCTCCCAAAACCTCGGACAGCGAGGGGAGCTGTTTTTT. The full variable domain, completed using reference TRBV7-9 and TRBJ2-2, is DTGVSQNPRHKITKRGQNVTFRCDPISEHNRLYWYRQTLGQGPEFLTYFQNEAQLEKSRLLSDRFSAERPKGSFSTLEIQRTEQGDSAMYLCASSSQNLGQRGELFFGEGSRLTVL.

This clonotype showed up just a few times. The J gene is TRBJ2-1, the V gene TRBV7-8; 7 bases are a match to TRBD2. The CDR3 is 18 residues long. Germline V gives CDR1 SGHVS, CDR2 FQNEAQ. V gave up 5 bases and J gave up 8 bases; unmatched junction bases: 21. In DNA, the CDR3 is TGTGCCAGCAGCCTTCGCCCCGGGGCGGGAGTACTCATCCATGAGCAGTTCTTC. It yields the protein CASSLRPGAGVLIHEQFF.

This clonotype was picked up a small number of times. The rearrangement joins TRBV27 to TRBJ2-4; D is possibly TRBD1 (5 bases). The CDR3 spans 15 residues. Germline V lookup: CDR1 MNHEY, CDR2 SMNVEV (reference sequence). V lost 5 bases, J lost 0 bases, and 11 bases lay in between. The CDR3 DNA sequence: TGTGCCAGCAGTCCCCGACAGCTAGCCAAAAACATTCAGTACTTC. Protein product: CASSPRQLAKNIQYF.

This clonotype was seen ten or more times. The rearrangement joins TRBV6-5 to TRBJ2-7; D is possibly TRBD1 (7 bases). Deletions cut 2 bases from V and 4 bases from J, with 15 bases between. The CDR3 runs 15 residues. The germline gives CDR1 MNHEY, CDR2 SVGAGI. CDR3 sequence (DNA): TGTGCCAGCAGTTACGGCCCAGGGGGAGGATACGAGCAGTACTTC. Its protein product is CASSYGPGGGYEQYF.

This clonotype was seen a handful of times. This sequence joins TRBV7-8 and TRBJ1-4; D might be TRBD1 (5 bases). CDR1 and CDR2 (germline): SGHVS, FQNEAQ. The V and J ends lost 3 bases and 14 bases respectively, with 25 bases between them. This CDR3 comprises 16 residues. The CDR3 protein is CASSFSLLAAQGWLFF. The CDR3 DNA reads as TGTGCCAGCAGCTTCAGTCTCTTGGCAGCCCAGGGATGGCTGTTTTTT.

This clonotype was detected many times. V is TRBV12-3 or TRBV12-4 and J is TRBJ1-3; TRBD1 aligns across 8 bases. The V and J ends lost 7 bases and 1 base, in that order; junction bases with no gene match: 6. The CDR3 has 15 amino acids. The CDR3, as DNA: TGTGCCAGCAACCGTCGACAGGGGTCTGGAAACACCATATATTTT. It codes for CASNRRQGSGNTIYF.

The V call is TRBV19, the J call TRBJ2-7; perhaps D is TRBD1 or TRBD2 (5 bases each). The germline CDR1 and CDR2 sequences are LNHDA and SQIVND (reference sequence). The CDR3 covers 14 residues. V gave up 5 bases and J gave up 3 bases, with 14 bases separating them. CDR3 residues: CASSFPGRDYEQYF. CDR3 DNA: TGTGCCAGTAGTTTCCCGGGACGGGACTACGAGCAGTACTTC.

This clonotype was counted a few times. The chain combines TRBV7-8 with TRBJ2-7, with D perhaps matching TRBD2 (5 bases). V was clipped by 8 bases and J by 6 bases, with 17 bases between them. The CDR3 length is 13 residues. Germline assignment: CDR1 SGHVS and CDR2 FQNEAQ. CDR3: CASRSGLESEQYF. The CDR3 DNA reads TGTGCCAGCCGGAGCGGACTGGAGTCCGAGCAGTACTTC.

The table lists this clonotype with a few counts. The DNA for the CDR3 is TGTGCCAGCAGCCAAGATCTAGCCAGCTCTGGGGCCAACGTCCTGACTTTC. It is translated as CASSQDLASSGANVLTF. The chain recombines TRBV4-2 with TRBJ2-6; TRBD2 is a possible D gene (5 bases). Germline CDR1 is LGHNA and CDR2 is YNFKEQ. V gave up 0 bases and J gave up 0 bases, with 9 bases separating them. The CDR3 runs 17 residues.

This clonotype was counted a few times. The chain carries TRBV24-1 and TRBJ2-7; 8 bases are shared with TRBD1. The CDR3 covers 15 residues. Germline V lookup: CDR1 KGHDR, CDR2 SFDVKD. J was trimmed by 1 base and V by 7 bases; bases with no gene match: 8. The CDR3 here is CATSGGGQGSYEQYF. CDR3 nucleotides: TGTGCCACCAGCGGGGGTGGACAGGGATCCTACGAGCAGTACTTC.

This clonotype was seen just once. The gene calls are TRBV24-1 and TRBJ1-2; 9 nucleotides match TRBD1. The germline CDR1 and CDR2 sequences are KGHDR and SFDVKD. The CDR3 covers 16 residues. V lost 3 bases, J lost 2 bases, and 6 bases stayed unmatched. The CDR3 loop reads CATSDPRGQGNYGYTF. The CDR3 DNA follows: TGTGCCACCAGTGATCCGAGAGGACAGGGGAACTATGGCTACACCTTC.

The V gene is TRBV6-5, the J gene TRBJ1-1; D is perhaps TRBD1 (6 bases). Germline V CDR1 and CDR2: MNHEY, SVGAGI. The CDR3 has 13 amino acids. V was cut by 2 bases and J by 4 bases, with 8 bases left in between. CDR3 DNA: TGTGCCAGCAGTTACCCACAGGGCACTGAAGCTTTCTTT. As protein: CASSYPQGTEAFF.

This clonotype has more than one count but fewer than ten. CDR3 in amino acids: CSVELTGGLSLADTQYF. CDR3 in DNA: TGCAGCGTTGAATTGACGGGAGGGCTGTCGCTGGCAGATACGCAGTATTTT. J is TRBJ2-3 and V is TRBV29-1; 8 positions agree with TRBD2. The junction had 14 bases not matched to a gene; V was cut back by 2 bases and J by 4 bases. The CDR3 is 17 amino acids. Germline CDR1 and CDR2: SQVTM and ANQGSEA.

This chain connects TRBV7-6 to TRBJ2-2; D perhaps matches TRBD2 (6 bases). CDR3 size: 13 residues. Trimming left V 6 bases short and J 6 bases short, with 11 bases between. Germline CDR1 SGHVS, CDR2 FNYEAQ. As DNA, the CDR3 is TGTGCCAGCAGGGAGGGTTCCCCCGGGGAGCTGTTTTTT. Its protein product is CASREGSPGELFF.

This clonotype was picked up a small number of times. The chain carries TRBV20-1 and TRBJ1-1, with TRBD1 matching 11 bases. This CDR3 spans 12 amino acids. Germline V gene lookup returns CDR1 DFQATT and CDR2 SNEGSKA (reference sequence). The CDR3 DNA reads as TGCAACCCGCTTGAGGACAGGGGGCAAGCTTTCTTT. Its translation is CNPLEDRGQAFF.